The clone carrying this T cell receptor beta chain turned up a few times. J lost 7 bases, V lost 5 bases, and 14 bases had no gene match. Germline values: CDR1 MNHNY, CDR2 SVGAGI (reference sequence). This CDR3 has 18 amino acids. This entry belongs to a study of blood T cell repertoires in COVID-19. As for the study in general: Sample material is recorded as cDNA or gDNA derived from T cells, B-cell-depleted T cells, or PBMCs.

Libraries were prepared by immunoSEQ multiplex PCR; TCRdb keeps only in-frame clonotypes and omits some of them. Here the sample spans about 63,000 clones, roughly 78% being singletons. J is TRBJ1-6 and V is TRBV6-6; 10 bases map to TRBD1. This TCR came from a human donor in a cohort sampled during active COVID-19. Sequencing was carried out using peripheral blood. The CDR3 region has the DNA TGTGCCAGCAGTCGGCTAAGACAGGGGGCCGTATCGAATTCACCCCTCCACTTT. As protein: CASSRLRQGAVSNSPLHF.